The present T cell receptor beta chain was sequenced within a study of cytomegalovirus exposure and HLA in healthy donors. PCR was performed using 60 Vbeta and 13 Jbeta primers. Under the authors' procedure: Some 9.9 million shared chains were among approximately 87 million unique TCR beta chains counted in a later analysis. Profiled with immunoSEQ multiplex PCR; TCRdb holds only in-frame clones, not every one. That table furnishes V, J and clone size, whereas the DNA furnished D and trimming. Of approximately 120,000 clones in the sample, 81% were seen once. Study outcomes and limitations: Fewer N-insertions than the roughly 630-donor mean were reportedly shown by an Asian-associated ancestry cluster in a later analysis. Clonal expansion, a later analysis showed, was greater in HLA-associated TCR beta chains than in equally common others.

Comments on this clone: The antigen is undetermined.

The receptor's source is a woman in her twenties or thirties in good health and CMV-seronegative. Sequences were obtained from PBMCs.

CDR3 region: CASSTPRPLSYEQYF. DNA for the CDR3: TGTGCCAGCAGTACCCCGCGGCCCCTCTCCTACGAGCAGTACTTC. V usage is TRBV28 and J usage is TRBJ2-7, with D uncertain. The V gene's germline CDR1 is MDHEN and CDR2 SYDVKM. The CDR3 extends over 15 amino acids. Trimming took 5 bases from V and 0 from J, leaving 14 bases between them.